Shown below are 32 T cell receptor beta chains from a single sample sequenced in a study of graft-versus-host responses after intestinal transplantation. For these TCRs, the target antigens are not known. Sequenced by immunoSEQ multiplex PCR; TCRdb stores in-frame clones only, minus some. Among roughly 110,000 clones listed, 87% were seen once. Sequencing used unstimulated CD4+ T cells sorted from spleen or lymph node cells, obtained before transplant. The receptor set was obtained from a human donor who was the organ donor for an intestinal transplant.

This chain uses TRBV11-3 with TRBJ2-5, with D possibly matching TRBD1 (5 bases). The CDR3 spans 13 residues. CDR1 SGHNT and CDR2 YENEEA come from the germline V gene. Trimming took 1 base from V and 4 from J, leaving 7 bases between them. CDR3: CASSLGQRETQYF. The CDR3 nucleotides read TGTGCCAGCAGCTTAGGACAGAGAGAGACCCAGTACTTC. Based on the CDR3 plus reference TRBV11-3 and TRBJ2-5, the full variable domain is EAGVVQSPRYKIIEKKQPVAFWCNPISGHNTLYWYLQNLGQGPELLIRYENEEAVDDSQLPKDRFSAERLKGVDSTLKIQPAELGDSAVYLCASSLGQRETQYFGPGTRLLVL.

The genes are TRBV7-8 and TRBJ2-5; no clear D. With the DNA end fitting TRBJ2-7 better, the J assignment may be wrong. CDR1 SGHVS and CDR2 FQNEAQ come from the germline V gene. The CDR3 runs 15 residues. This CDR3 is CASSLAAQPLYEQYF. The CDR3 region has the DNA TGTGCCAGCAGCTTAGCAGCGCAACCACTCTACGAGCAGTACTTC.

The chain has TRBV6-5 and TRBJ1-2; 7 bases are a match to TRBD1. The CDR3 consists of 12 residues. V lost 6 bases and J lost 6; bases outside the gene matches: 4. Looked up from germline, CDR1 is MNHEY and CDR2 is SVGAGI. CDR3 region: CASRRDSDGYTF. As DNA, the CDR3 is TGTGCCAGCAGAAGGGACAGCGATGGCTACACCTTC.

The chain couples TRBV6-4 to TRBJ1-5, with 8 bases identical to TRBD1. The CDR3 totals 13 residues. Germline V gives CDR1 MRHNA, CDR2 SNTAGT. V gave up 4 bases and J gave up 6 bases; unmatched junction bases: 2. The CDR3 is CASSVDRGQPQHF. In DNA form, the CDR3 reads TGTGCCAGCAGTGTAGACAGGGGTCAGCCCCAGCATTTT.

The chain uses TRBV2 and TRBJ2-7, with 11 nucleotides matching TRBD2. J lost 3 bases, V lost 6 bases, and 4 bases had no gene match. The CDR3 is 14 amino acids. The germline CDR1 and CDR2 sequences are SNHLY and FYNNEI. The CDR3 DNA reads TGTGCCAGCAGACTAGCGGGAGTCTTCTACGAGCAGTACTTC. Translating gives CASRLAGVFYEQYF.

The genes are TRBV6-5 and TRBJ1-3; D may be TRBD1 (5 bases). V lost 2 bases to trimming and J lost 0 bases, with 8 bases between them. From germline, CDR1 is MNHEY and CDR2 SVGAGI. The CDR3 sequence is 15 residues long. This chain's CDR3 is CASSYGGNSGNTIYF. In DNA, the CDR3 is TGTGCCAGCAGTTACGGGGGAAACTCTGGAAACACCATATATTTT.

V usage is TRBV10-3 and J usage is TRBJ2-3; D is uncertain. Germline CDR1 and CDR2: ENHRY and SYGVKD. CDR3 length: 14 residues. Trimming shortened V by 3 bases and J by 2 bases, and 9 bases separated the two germline ends. The CDR3 nucleotides read TGTGCCATCAGTGATAGCATAACCACAGATACGCAGTATTTT. This translates into CAISDSITTDTQYF.

This clone has only one observation. The chain is built from TRBV9 and TRBJ2-7; 12 nucleotides align to TRBD2. Germline lookup yields CDR1 SGDLS and CDR2 YYNGEE. V shed 3 bases and J 2 bases; nucleotides not matched to a gene: 6. This CDR3 region has 16 residues. CDR3: CASSETSGRVPYEQYF. The CDR3 DNA reads TGTGCCAGCAGCGAGACTAGCGGGAGAGTGCCCTACGAGCAGTACTTC.

This clone was observed a few times. The rearrangement joins TRBV27 to TRBJ1-1; D call uncertain. Germline CDR1 MNHEY, CDR2 SMNVEV (reference sequence). V lost 2 bases, J lost 1 base, and 11 bases lay in between. The CDR3 is 15 residues long. In DNA, the CDR3 is TGTGCCAGCAGTTTAGCAGGCTCGTGGAACACTGAAGCTTTCTTT. Amino acid sequence: CASSLAGSWNTEAFF.

The chain's CDR3 is CASSLDRRQPQHF. CDR3 nucleotides: TGTGCCAGCAGTTTAGACAGAAGGCAGCCCCAGCATTTT. The V gene is TRBV27, the J gene TRBJ1-5; D may be TRBD1 (5 bases). In germline, CDR1 is MNHEY, CDR2 SMNVEV (reference sequence). V lost 2 bases and J 7 bases, leaving 9 bases between the germline ends. This CDR3 is 13 amino acids long.

The chain couples TRBV7-9 to TRBJ1-5, with 8 bases matching TRBD1. The CDR3 is 14 amino acids. Germline-derived CDR1 and CDR2 are SEHNR and FQNEAQ (reference sequence). The junction had 6 bases not matched to a gene; V was cut back by 5 bases and J by 6 bases. CDR3 residues: CASSTQGAIQPQHF. The CDR3 nucleotides read TGTGCCAGCAGCACTCAGGGGGCCATTCAGCCCCAGCATTTT.

V is TRBV6-1 and J is TRBJ2-7, with unresolved D. V was clipped by 1 base and J by 4 bases, with 14 bases between them. Per germline, CDR1 MNHNS and CDR2 SASEGT. There are 15 residues in the CDR3. CDR3 in amino acids: CASSEVRKSPYEQYF. CDR3 sequence (DNA): TGTGCCAGCAGTGAAGTCAGGAAATCCCCTTACGAGCAGTACTTC.

V is TRBV10-1 and J is TRBJ1-4; maybe TRBD1 (5 bases). The V gene's germline CDR1 is WNHNN and CDR2 SYGVQD (reference sequence). The CDR3 runs to 13 residues. V shed 5 bases and J shed 7 bases, with 11 bases lying between them. CDR3 in DNA: TGCGCCAGCAGTTCGGGCGGGGGTGAAAAACTGTTTTTT. Protein: CASSSGGGEKLFF.

The genes are TRBV6-4 and TRBJ2-4; D is unresolved. The CDR3 is 13 residues long. From germline, CDR1 is MRHNA and CDR2 SNTAGT. Trimming pared 6 bases from V and 7 bases from J, leaving 13 bases between. As DNA, the CDR3 is TGTGCCAGCAGCGATGGCCCCTTGAACATTCAGTACTTC. As protein: CASSDGPLNIQYF.

This clone was seen a few times. The chain has TRBV2 and TRBJ1-4, with no clear D. The CDR3 is 14 amino acids. The germline gives CDR1 SNHLY, CDR2 FYNNEI. V shed 7 bases and J shed 2 bases, with 11 bases lying between them. Written as DNA, the CDR3 is TGTGCCAGCAAGGGCGGCCTTACTAATGAAAAACTGTTTTTT. Translating it yields CASKGGLTNEKLFF.

This chain links TRBV7-2 with TRBJ1-2; 9 positions match TRBD1. Germline V lookup: CDR1 SGHTA, CDR2 FQGNSA. The junction had 2 bases not matched to a gene; V was cut back by 2 bases and J by 4 bases. CDR3 length: 14 residues. For the CDR3, the DNA is TGTGCCAGCAGCTTACAGACAGGGGGCTATGGCTACACCTTC. This gives the protein CASSLQTGGYGYTF.

V is TRBV6-5 and J is TRBJ1-5; D is uncertain. Germline V lookup: CDR1 MNHEY, CDR2 SVGAGI. The germline V and J ends were trimmed by 7 bases and 0 bases, with 13 bases remaining between them. CDR3 length: 15 amino acids. The CDR3 DNA reads as TGTGCCAGCATGACCGGGCGGTATAGCAATCAGCCCCAGCATTTT. Its protein product is CASMTGRYSNQPQHF.

This clone was counted once. The rearrangement joins TRBV5-1 to TRBJ2-2; TRBD1 is a possible D gene (6 bases). Looked up from germline, CDR1 is SGHRS and CDR2 is YFSETQ. This CDR3 is built from 15 residues. Trimming took off 4 bases at V and 0 bases at J, with 10 bases between the two ends. The CDR3 nucleotides read TGCGCCAGCAGCACCGACAGGCCGAACACCGGGGAGCTGTTTTTT. Protein product: CASSTDRPNTGELFF.

The chain carries TRBV7-2 and TRBJ2-7; 9 bases agree with TRBD1. V was clipped by 5 bases and J by 5 bases; unmatched bases: 7. The CDR3 contains 14 residues. CDR1 and CDR2 (germline): SGHTA, FQGNSA. The CDR3 is CASSRTGGRDEQYF. CDR3 DNA: TGTGCCAGCAGCCGAACAGGGGGCAGGGACGAGCAGTACTTC.

The chain links TRBV6-6 to TRBJ2-6; D is undetermined. Trimming removed 4 bases from V and 0 bases from J, with 10 bases in between. The CDR3 is 16 residues long. Germline-derived CDR1 and CDR2 are MNHNY and SVGAGI (reference sequence). The chain's CDR3 is CASSFTVGSGANVLTF. Here the CDR3 DNA reads TGTGCCAGCAGTTTTACTGTGGGCTCTGGGGCCAACGTCCTGACTTTC.

This rearrangement joins TRBV7-2 to TRBJ2-2; D is ambiguous. The CDR3 extends over 14 amino acids. V lost 3 bases to trimming and J lost 1 base, with 6 bases between them. Germline V gene sequence: CDR1 SGHTA, CDR2 FQGNSA. The CDR3 sequence: CASSFQMNTGELFF. DNA for the CDR3: TGTGCCAGCAGCTTCCAGATGAACACCGGGGAGCTGTTTTTT.

The count of this clone is one. This chain links TRBV19 with TRBJ1-1; 8 bases align to TRBD1. This CDR3 is 13 amino acids long. Unmatched junction bases numbered 10, after V lost 5 bases and J lost 11 bases. The germline V gene encodes CDR1 LNHDA and CDR2 SQIVND (reference sequence). CDR3 in amino acids: CASSSTGGPFAFF. The CDR3 bases are TGTGCCAGTAGTTCCACAGGGGGGCCCTTCGCTTTCTTT.

The chain combines TRBV7-2 with TRBJ2-1; D possibly uses TRBD1 or TRBD2 (5 bases each). The CDR3 consists of 16 residues. Germline CDR1 is SGHTA and CDR2 is FQGNSA. The V and J ends lost 5 bases and 2 bases respectively, with 16 bases between them. The CDR3 is CASSLRASNTYNEQFF. The CDR3 DNA sequence: TGTGCCAGCAGCCTCAGGGCTAGCAATACCTACAATGAGCAGTTCTTC.

The rearrangement links TRBV6-1 to TRBJ1-2, with TRBD1 matching over 8 bases. CDR3 length equals 14 residues. Germline V lookup: CDR1 MNHNS, CDR2 SASEGT. V lost 7 bases and J lost 11; bases outside the gene matches: 15. CDR3 sequence: CASTRLDRVVRYTF. The CDR3 DNA follows: TGTGCCAGCACGCGACTGGACAGGGTGGTGCGGTACACCTTC.

The gene calls are TRBV6-5 and TRBJ2-1; 8 nucleotides match TRBD1. The CDR3 spans 11 residues. The germline V gene encodes CDR1 MNHEY and CDR2 SVGAGI. Germline trimming cut 6 bases from V and 11 bases from J; bases unmatched to any gene: 3. The CDR3: CASRRTGQQFF. DNA of the CDR3: TGTGCCAGCAGAAGGACAGGGCAGCAGTTCTTC.

V and J are TRBV14 and TRBJ2-4, with TRBD1 matching 8 bases. The germline gives CDR1 SGHDN, CDR2 FVKESK. V gave up 8 bases and J gave up 7 bases; unmatched junction bases: 7. The CDR3 is 13 amino acids. The CDR3 DNA is TGTGCCAGCGAGGCAGGGGGCTCGAACATTCAGTACTTC. The encoded protein is CASEAGGSNIQYF.

The J gene is TRBJ2-1, the V gene TRBV4-2; 13 bases fit TRBD2. V gave up 4 bases and J gave up 9 bases; unmatched junction bases: 9. The CDR3 sequence is 16 residues long. The V gene's germline CDR1 is LGHNA and CDR2 YNFKEQ. The CDR3 DNA sequence: TGTGCCAGCAGCCCCTCGGGGACTAGCGGGATAGGTGAGCAGTTCTTC. Its protein product is CASSPSGTSGIGEQFF.

The chain carries TRBV6-5 and TRBJ2-5, with D perhaps given as TRBD1 or TRBD2 (5 bases each). The CDR3 length is 14 residues. The V and J ends lost 2 bases and 5 bases respectively, with 12 bases between them. Per the germline V gene, CDR1 is MNHEY and CDR2 is SVGAGI. In nucleotides, the CDR3 is TGTGCCAGCAGTTACGGGACCAGACCGGAGACCCAGTACTTC. As protein: CASSYGTRPETQYF.

The rearrangement uses TRBV7-2 and TRBJ2-7; D assignment may be TRBD1 or TRBD2 (5 bases each). Trimming shortened V by 0 bases and J by 2 bases, and 11 bases separated the two germline ends. The CDR3 length is 15 residues. From germline, CDR1 is SGHTA and CDR2 FQGNSA. CDR3: CASSLARDPTYEQYF. The CDR3, as DNA: TGTGCCAGCAGCTTAGCTCGGGACCCGACCTACGAGCAGTACTTC.

This rearrangement joins TRBV9 to TRBJ2-5; TRBD2 agrees at 9 bases. Germline trimming cut 6 bases from V and 4 bases from J; bases unmatched to any gene: 16. Germline CDR1 is SGDLS and CDR2 is YYNGEE. The CDR3 has 17 residues. This CDR3 is CASNSATAGGRRETQYF. In DNA, the CDR3 is TGTGCCAGCAATTCGGCAACGGCGGGGGGGCGACGAGAGACCCAGTACTTC.

This clone was detected only once. The chain carries TRBV6-5 and TRBJ1-1; the match to TRBD1 covers 11 bases. V was pared by 5 bases and J by 0 bases, with 2 bases of the junction left unmatched. The length of the CDR3 is 15 residues. Germline V CDR1 and CDR2: MNHEY, SVGAGI. The CDR3 sequence: CASSRTGGLNTEAFF. The CDR3 region has the DNA TGTGCCAGCAGTAGGACAGGGGGCCTGAACACTGAAGCTTTCTTT.

This clone was seen only a few times. This chain uses TRBV7-9 with TRBJ1-4, with TRBD1 identical over 7 bases. This CDR3 is built from 16 residues. The germline V gene has CDR1 SEHNR and CDR2 FQNEAQ (reference sequence). After removal of 4 bases from V and 8 bases from J, the junction contained 13 bases not matched to a gene. CDR3 loop: CASSSGIQGSGEKLFF. CDR3 coding DNA: TGTGCCAGCAGCTCCGGAATACAGGGGTCGGGAGAAAAACTGTTTTTT.